These 5 T cell receptor beta chains came from one sample sequenced in a study of T cell changes during pregnancy in multiple sclerosis. Measured with immunoSEQ multiplex PCR; TCRdb has only the in-frame clones, and not every one. The table shows about 26,000 clones, with approximately 89% occurring only once. The sample in question was CD8+ T cells from peripheral blood mononuclear cells, obtained in the second trimester of pregnancy. Receptors originate from a female donor with multiple sclerosis, enrolled in a pregnancy study.

This chain links TRBV5-4 with TRBJ2-6, with D perhaps matching TRBD2 (5 bases). The V end lost 4 bases, the J end lost 2 bases, and 10 bases lay between the germline ends. The CDR3 is made up of 15 amino acids. Germline assignment: CDR1 SGHNT and CDR2 YYREEE (reference sequence). CDR3 loop: CASSVSGTGANVLTF. The CDR3 DNA is TGTGCCAGCAGCGTCTCCGGGACTGGGGCCAACGTCCTGACTTTC.

The rearrangement links TRBV5-4 to TRBJ2-4; the D gene is possibly TRBD1 (6 bases). Germline values: CDR1 SGHNT, CDR2 YYREEE (reference sequence). The CDR3 length is 13 residues. Between the trimmed V and J ends, which lost 0 bases and 9 bases, there was a span of 10 bases. DNA for the CDR3: TGTGCCAGCAGCTTGGGAGGGGGAATCATTCAGTACTTC. Translation gives CASSLGGGIIQYF.

The chain joins TRBV28 to TRBJ2-3, with 8 bases identical to TRBD2. This CDR3 contains 15 residues. V dropped 5 bases and J dropped 6; count of bases not matched to a gene: 10. The germline V gene encodes CDR1 MDHEN and CDR2 SYDVKM. In nucleotides, the CDR3 is TGTGCCAGCAGTCGTCCAGCGGGAGAGGGGGATACGCAGTATTTT. It specifies CASSRPAGEGDTQYF.

The chain combines TRBV7-9 with TRBJ2-3, with 9 bases identical to TRBD1. The germline V gene encodes CDR1 SEHNR and CDR2 FQNEAQ (reference sequence). Unmatched junction bases numbered 6, after V lost 3 bases and J lost 2 bases. The CDR3 is made up of 16 amino acids. The CDR3 coding sequence is TGTGCCAGCAGCTTGAACAGGGGGCTGGACACAGATACGCAGTATTTT. This sequence encodes CASSLNRGLDTDTQYF.

The chain employs TRBV30 and TRBJ2-7, with 9 bases that match TRBD1. Trimming removed 2 bases from V and 3 bases from J; junction bases left unmatched: 11. Germline V CDR1 and CDR2: GTSNPN, SVGIG (reference sequence). CDR3 length equals 16 residues. The CDR3 sequence: CAWSLTLDRGLYEQYF. CDR3 coding DNA: TGTGCCTGGAGTTTGACCCTGGACAGGGGCCTCTACGAGCAGTACTTC. Full variable domain (rest looked up from reference TRBV30 and TRBJ2-7): SQTIHQWPATLVQPVGSPLSLECTVEGTSNPNLYWYRQAAGRGLQLLFYSVGIGQISSEVPQNLSASRPQDRQFILSSKKLLLSDSGFYLCAWSLTLDRGLYEQYFGPGTRLTVT.